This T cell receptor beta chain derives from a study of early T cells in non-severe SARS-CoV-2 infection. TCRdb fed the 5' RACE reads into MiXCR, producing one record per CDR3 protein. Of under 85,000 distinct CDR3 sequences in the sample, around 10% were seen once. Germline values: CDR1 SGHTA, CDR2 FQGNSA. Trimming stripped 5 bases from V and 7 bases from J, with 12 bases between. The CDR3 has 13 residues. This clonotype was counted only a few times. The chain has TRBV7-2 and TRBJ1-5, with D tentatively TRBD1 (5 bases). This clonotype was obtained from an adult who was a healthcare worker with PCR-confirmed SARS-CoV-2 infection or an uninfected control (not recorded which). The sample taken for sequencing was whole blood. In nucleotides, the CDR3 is TGTGCCAGCAGCACCTGGAGGGACCAGCCCCAGCATTTT. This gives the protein CASSTWRDQPQHF.